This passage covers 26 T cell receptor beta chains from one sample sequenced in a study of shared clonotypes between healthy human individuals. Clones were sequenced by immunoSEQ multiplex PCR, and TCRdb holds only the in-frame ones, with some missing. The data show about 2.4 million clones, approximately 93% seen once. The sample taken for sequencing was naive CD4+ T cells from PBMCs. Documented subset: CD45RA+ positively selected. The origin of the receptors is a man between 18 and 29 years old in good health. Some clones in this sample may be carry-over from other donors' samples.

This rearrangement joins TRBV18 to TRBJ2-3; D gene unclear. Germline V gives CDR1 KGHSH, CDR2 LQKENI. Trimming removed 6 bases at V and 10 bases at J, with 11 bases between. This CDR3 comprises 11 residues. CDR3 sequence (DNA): TGTGCCAGCTCCCCCGGATTTGCGCAGTATTTT. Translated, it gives CASSPGFAQYF.

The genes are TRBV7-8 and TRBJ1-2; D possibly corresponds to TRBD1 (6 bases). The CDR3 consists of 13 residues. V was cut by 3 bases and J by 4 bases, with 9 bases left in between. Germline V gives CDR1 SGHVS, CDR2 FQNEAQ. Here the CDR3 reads CASSFGGGYGYTF. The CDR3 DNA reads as TGTGCCAGCAGCTTTGGGGGCGGCTATGGCTACACCTTC.

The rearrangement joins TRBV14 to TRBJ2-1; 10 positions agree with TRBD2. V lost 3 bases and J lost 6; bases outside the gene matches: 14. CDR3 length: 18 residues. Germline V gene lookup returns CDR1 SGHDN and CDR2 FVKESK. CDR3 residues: CASSQLKAGGPMINEQFF. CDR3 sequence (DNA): TGTGCCAGCAGCCAGCTGAAAGCGGGAGGGCCCATGATCAATGAGCAGTTCTTC.

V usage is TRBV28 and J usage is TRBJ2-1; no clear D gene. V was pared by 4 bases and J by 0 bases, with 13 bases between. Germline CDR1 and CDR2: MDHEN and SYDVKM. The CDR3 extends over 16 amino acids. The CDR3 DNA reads TGTGCCAGCAGTTCTACAGTCATCAGCTCCTACAATGAGCAGTTCTTC. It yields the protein CASSSTVISSYNEQFF.

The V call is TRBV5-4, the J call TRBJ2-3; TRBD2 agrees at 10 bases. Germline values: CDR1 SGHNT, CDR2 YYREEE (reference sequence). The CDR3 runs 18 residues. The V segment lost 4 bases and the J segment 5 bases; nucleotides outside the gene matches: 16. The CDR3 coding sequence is TGTGCCAGCAGCCGCGGGGGGGCTAGCGGGAGTGTGTTAGATACGCAGTATTTT. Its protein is CASSRGGASGSVLDTQYF.

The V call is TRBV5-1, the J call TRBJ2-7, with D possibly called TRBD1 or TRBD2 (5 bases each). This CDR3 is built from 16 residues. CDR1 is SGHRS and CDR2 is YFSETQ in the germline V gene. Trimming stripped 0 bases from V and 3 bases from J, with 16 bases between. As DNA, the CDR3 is TGCGCCAGCAGCTTGGGGCTTGTTGGGGGATACTACGAGCAGTACTTC. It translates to CASSLGLVGGYYEQYF. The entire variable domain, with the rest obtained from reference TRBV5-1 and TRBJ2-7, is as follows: KAGVTQTPRYLIKTRGQQVTLSCSPISGHRSVSWYQQTPGQGLQFLFEYFSETQRNKGNFPGRFSGRQFSNSRSEMNVSTLELGDSALYLCASSLGLVGGYYEQYFGPGTRLTVT.

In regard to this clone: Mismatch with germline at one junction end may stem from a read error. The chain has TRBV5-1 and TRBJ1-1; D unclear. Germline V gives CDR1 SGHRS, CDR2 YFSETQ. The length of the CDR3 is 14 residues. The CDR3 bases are TGTGCCAGCAGCTTGGCTCCCGGACTAAACGAAGCTTTCTTT. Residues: CASSLAPGLNEAFF. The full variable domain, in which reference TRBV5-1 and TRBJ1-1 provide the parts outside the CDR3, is KAGVTQTPRYLIKTRGQQVTLSCSPISGHRSVSWYQQTPGQGLQFLFEYFSETQRNKGNFPGRFSGRQFSNSRSEMNVSTLELGDSALYLCASSLAPGLNEAFFGQGTRLTVV.

In DNA, the CDR3 is TGTGCCAGCAGTTTAGGGGACGGACAGATATATGGCTACACCTTC. Encoded protein: CASSLGDGQIYGYTF. V gene TRBV28 combines with J gene TRBJ1-2; perhaps TRBD1 as D (6 bases). This CDR3 spans 15 amino acids. Germline CDR1 and CDR2: MDHEN and SYDVKM. V was trimmed by 2 bases and J by 5 bases, leaving 15 bases between them.

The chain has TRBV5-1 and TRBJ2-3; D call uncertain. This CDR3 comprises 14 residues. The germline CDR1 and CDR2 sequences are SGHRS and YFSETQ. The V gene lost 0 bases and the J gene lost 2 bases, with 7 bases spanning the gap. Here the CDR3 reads CASSLGPTTDTQYF. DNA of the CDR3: TGCGCCAGCAGCTTGGGCCCTACCACAGATACGCAGTATTTT.

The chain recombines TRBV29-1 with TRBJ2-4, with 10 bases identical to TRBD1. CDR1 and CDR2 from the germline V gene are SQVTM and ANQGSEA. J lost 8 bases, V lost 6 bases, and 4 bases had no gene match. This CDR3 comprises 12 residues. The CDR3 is CSVGQGDDIQYF. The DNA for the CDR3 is TGCAGCGTAGGACAGGGGGATGACATTCAGTACTTC. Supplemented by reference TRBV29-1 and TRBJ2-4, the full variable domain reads SAVISQKPSRDICQRGTSLTIQCQVDSQVTMMFWYRQQPGQSLTLIATANQGSEATYESGFVIDKFPISRPNLTFSTLTVSNMSPEDSSIYLCSVGQGDDIQYFGAGTRLSVL.

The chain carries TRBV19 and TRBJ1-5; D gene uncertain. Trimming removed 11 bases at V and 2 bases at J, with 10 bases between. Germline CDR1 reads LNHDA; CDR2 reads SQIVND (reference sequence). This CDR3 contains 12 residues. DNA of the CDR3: TGTGCCTCAAGGGTAGGCAATCAGCCCCAGCATTTT. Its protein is CASRVGNQPQHF.

The CDR3 nucleotides are TGTGCCAGCAGCTTCAAACCGAAAGAGACCCAGTACTTC. Its protein product is CASSFKPKETQYF. The chain has TRBV14 and TRBJ2-5, with unresolved D. The CDR3 sequence is 13 residues long. The V and J ends lost 5 bases and 3 bases respectively, with 10 bases between them. The germline CDR1 and CDR2 sequences are SGHDN and FVKESK.

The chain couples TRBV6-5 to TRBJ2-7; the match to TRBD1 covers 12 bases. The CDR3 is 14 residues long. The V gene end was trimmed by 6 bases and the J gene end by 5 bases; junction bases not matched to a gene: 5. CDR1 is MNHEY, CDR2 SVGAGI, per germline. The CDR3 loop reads CASRAGTGGHEQYF. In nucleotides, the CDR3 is TGTGCCAGCAGGGCCGGGACAGGGGGCCACGAGCAGTACTTC.

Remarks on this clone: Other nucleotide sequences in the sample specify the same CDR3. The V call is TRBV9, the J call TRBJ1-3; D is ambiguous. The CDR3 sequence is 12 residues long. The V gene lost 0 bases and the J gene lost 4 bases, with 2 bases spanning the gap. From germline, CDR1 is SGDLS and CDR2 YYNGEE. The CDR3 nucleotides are TGTGCCAGCAGCGTAGAGGGAAACACCATATATTTT. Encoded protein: CASSVEGNTIYF.

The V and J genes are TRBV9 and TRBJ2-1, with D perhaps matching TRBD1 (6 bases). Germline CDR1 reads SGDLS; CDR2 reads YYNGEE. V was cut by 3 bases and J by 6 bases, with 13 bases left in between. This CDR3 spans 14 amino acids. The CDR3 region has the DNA TGTGCCAGCAGCGGTACTATGGGGGCCAATGAGCAGTTCTTC. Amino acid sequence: CASSGTMGANEQFF.

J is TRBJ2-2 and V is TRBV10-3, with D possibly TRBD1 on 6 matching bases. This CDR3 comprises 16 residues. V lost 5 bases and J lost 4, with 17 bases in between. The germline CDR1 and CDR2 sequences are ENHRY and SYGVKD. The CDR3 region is CAISSGSTGTTGELFF. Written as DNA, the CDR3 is TGTGCCATCAGTTCCGGGTCGACAGGAACCACCGGGGAGCTGTTTTTT.

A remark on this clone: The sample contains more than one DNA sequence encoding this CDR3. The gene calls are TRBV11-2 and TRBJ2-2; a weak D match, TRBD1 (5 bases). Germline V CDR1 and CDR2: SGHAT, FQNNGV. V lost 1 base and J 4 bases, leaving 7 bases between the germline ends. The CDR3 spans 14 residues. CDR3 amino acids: CASSLGRVTGELFF. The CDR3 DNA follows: TGTGCCAGCAGCTTAGGCAGGGTCACCGGGGAGCTGTTTTTT.

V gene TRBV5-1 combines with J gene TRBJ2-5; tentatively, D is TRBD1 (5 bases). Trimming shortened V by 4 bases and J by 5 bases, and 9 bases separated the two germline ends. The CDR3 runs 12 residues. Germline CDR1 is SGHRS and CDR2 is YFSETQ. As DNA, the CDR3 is TGCGCCAGCAGCGCACCAGGGGAGACCCAGTACTTC. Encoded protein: CASSAPGETQYF. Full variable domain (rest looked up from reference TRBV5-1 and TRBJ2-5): KAGVTQTPRYLIKTRGQQVTLSCSPISGHRSVSWYQQTPGQGLQFLFEYFSETQRNKGNFPGRFSGRQFSNSRSEMNVSTLELGDSALYLCASSAPGETQYFGPGTRLLVL.

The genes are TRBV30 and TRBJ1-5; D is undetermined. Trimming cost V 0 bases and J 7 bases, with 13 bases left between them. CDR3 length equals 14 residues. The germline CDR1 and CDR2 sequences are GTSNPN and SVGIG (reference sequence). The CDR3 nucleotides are TGTGCCTGGAGTGTAGGAGCTCCCAGGCAGCCCCAGCATTTT. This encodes CAWSVGAPRQPQHF.

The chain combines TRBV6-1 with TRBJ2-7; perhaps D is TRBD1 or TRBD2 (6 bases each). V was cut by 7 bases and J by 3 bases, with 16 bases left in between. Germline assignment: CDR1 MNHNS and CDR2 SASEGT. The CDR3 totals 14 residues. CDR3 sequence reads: CASISGAADYEQYF. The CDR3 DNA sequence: TGTGCCAGCATATCGGGGGCCGCGGACTACGAGCAGTACTTC.

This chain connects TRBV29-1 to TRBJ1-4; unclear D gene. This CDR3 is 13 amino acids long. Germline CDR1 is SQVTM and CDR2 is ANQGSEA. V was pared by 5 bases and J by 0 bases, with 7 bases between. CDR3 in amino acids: CSVMDATNEKLFF. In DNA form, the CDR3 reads TGCAGCGTTATGGATGCAACTAATGAAAAACTGTTTTTT.

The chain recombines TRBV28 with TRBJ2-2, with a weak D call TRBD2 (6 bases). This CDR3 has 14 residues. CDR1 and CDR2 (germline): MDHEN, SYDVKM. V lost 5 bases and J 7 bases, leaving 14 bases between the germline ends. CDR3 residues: CASSPGGTGGELFF. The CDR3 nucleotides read TGTGCCAGCAGTCCCGGCGGGACGGGCGGGGAGCTGTTTTTT.

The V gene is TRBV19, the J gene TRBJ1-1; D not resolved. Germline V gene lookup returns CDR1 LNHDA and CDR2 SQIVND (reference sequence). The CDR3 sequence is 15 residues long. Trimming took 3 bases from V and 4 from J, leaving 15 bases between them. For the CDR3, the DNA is TGTGCCAGTAGTATTTTTCACTCGCGCGGCACTGAAGCTTTCTTT. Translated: CASSIFHSRGTEAFF.

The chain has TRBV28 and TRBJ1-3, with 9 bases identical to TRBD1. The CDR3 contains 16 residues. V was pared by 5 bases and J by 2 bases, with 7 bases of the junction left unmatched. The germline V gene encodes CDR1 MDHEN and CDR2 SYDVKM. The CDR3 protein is CASSPGTGRTGNTIYF. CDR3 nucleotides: TGTGCCAGCAGTCCAGGGACAGGGAGGACTGGAAACACCATATATTTT.

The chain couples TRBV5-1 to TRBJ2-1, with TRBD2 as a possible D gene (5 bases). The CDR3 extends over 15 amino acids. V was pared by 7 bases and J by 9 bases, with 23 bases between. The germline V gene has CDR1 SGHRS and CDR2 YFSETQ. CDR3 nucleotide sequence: TGCGCCAGCGAGGTATTGAGCGGCGGAGAGAGTGAGCAGTTCTTC. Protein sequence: CASEVLSGGESEQFF.

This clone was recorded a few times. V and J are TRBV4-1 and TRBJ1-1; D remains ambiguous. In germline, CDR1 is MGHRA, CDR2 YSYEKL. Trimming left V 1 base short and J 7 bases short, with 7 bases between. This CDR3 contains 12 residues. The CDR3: CASSQAWGEAFF. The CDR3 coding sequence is TGCGCCAGCAGCCAAGCTTGGGGTGAAGCTTTCTTT.